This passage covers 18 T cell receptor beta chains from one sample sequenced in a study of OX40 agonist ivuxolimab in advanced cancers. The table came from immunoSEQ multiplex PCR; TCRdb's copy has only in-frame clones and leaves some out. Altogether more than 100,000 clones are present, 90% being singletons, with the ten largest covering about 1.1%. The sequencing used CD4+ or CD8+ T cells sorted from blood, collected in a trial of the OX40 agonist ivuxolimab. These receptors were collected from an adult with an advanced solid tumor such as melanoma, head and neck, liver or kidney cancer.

CDR3 DNA: TGTGCCAGCTCACCCCGGGCGGGAGTGGGGACTGAAGCTTTCTTT. This gives the protein CASSPRAGVGTEAFF. V and J are TRBV18 and TRBJ1-1, with D uncertain. Trimming removed 3 bases at V and 5 bases at J, with 16 bases between. This CDR3 region has 15 residues. CDR1 and CDR2 from the germline V gene are KGHSH and LQKENI.

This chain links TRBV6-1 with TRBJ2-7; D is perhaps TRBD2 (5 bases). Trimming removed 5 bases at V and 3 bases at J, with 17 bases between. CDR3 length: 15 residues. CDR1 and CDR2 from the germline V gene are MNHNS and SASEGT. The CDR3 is CASSPRTHDGYEQYF. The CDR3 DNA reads TGTGCCAGCAGTCCTCGGACTCATGACGGCTACGAGCAGTACTTC.

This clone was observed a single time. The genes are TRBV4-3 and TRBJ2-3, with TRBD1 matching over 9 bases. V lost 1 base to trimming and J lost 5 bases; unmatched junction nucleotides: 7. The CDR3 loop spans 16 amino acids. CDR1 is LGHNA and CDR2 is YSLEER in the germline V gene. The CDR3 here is CASSQGSDRGGDTQYF. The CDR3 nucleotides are TGCGCCAGCAGCCAAGGTTCCGACAGGGGGGGAGATACGCAGTATTTT.

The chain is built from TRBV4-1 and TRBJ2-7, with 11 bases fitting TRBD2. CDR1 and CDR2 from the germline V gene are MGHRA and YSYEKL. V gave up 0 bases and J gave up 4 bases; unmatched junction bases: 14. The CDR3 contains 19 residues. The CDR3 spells CASSQDHASGRSWVYEQYF. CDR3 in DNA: TGCGCCAGCAGCCAAGACCATGCTAGCGGGAGGTCTTGGGTTTACGAGCAGTACTTC.

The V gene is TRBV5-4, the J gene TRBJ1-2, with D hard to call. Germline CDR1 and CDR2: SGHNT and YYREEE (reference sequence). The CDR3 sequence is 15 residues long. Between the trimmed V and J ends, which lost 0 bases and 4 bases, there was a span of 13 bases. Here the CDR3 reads CASSLAGGPIYGYTF. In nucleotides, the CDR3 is TGTGCCAGCAGCTTGGCCGGAGGGCCAATCTATGGCTACACCTTC.

CDR3: CASSPPGRGHTEAFF. For the CDR3, the DNA is TGTGCCAGTAGTCCCCCTGGCAGGGGGCACACTGAAGCTTTCTTT. V is TRBV19 and J is TRBJ1-1; TRBD1 agrees at 8 bases. With 5 bases clipped from V and 3 bases from J, the junction kept 8 bases outside the gene matches. Germline CDR1 LNHDA, CDR2 SQIVND (reference sequence). The CDR3 loop spans 15 amino acids.

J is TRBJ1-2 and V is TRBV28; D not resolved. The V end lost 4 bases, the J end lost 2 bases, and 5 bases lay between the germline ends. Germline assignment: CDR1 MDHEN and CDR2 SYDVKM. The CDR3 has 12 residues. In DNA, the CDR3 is TGTGCCAGCAGTTACGGGAACTATGGCTACACCTTC. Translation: CASSYGNYGYTF.

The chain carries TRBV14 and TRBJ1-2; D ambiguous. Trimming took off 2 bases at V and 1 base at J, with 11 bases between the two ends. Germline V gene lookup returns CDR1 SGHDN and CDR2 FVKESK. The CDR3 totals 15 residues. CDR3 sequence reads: CASSQNRRGNYGYTF. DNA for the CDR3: TGTGCCAGCAGCCAAAATAGGCGGGGTAACTATGGCTACACCTTC.

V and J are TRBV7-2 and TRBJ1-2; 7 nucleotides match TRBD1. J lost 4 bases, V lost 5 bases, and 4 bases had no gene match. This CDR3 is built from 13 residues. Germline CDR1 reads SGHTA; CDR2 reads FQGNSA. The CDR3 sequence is CASSPGQRYGYTF. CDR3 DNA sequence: TGTGCCAGCAGCCCGGGACAGCGCTATGGCTACACCTTC.

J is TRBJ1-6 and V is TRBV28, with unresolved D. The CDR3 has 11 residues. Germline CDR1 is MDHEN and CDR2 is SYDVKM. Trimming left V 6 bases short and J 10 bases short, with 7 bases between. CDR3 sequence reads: CASSRTSPLHF. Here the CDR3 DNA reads TGTGCCAGCAGCCGGACCTCACCCCTCCACTTT.

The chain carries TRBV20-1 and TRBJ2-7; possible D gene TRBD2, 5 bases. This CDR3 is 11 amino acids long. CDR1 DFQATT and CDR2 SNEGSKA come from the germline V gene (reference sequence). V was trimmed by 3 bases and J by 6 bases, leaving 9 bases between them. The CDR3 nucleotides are TGCAGTGCTAGTGAGGGATTCGAGCAGTACTTC. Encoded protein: CSASEGFEQYF.

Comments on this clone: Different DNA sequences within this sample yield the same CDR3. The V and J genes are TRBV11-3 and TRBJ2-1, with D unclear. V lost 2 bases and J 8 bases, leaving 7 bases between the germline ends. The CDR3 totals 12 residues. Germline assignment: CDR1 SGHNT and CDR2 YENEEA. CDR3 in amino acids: CASSLKEDEQFF. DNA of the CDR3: TGTGCCAGCAGCTTAAAAGAAGATGAGCAGTTCTTC. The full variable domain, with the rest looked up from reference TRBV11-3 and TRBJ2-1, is EAGVVQSPRYKIIEKKQPVAFWCNPISGHNTLYWYLQNLGQGPELLIRYENEEAVDDSQLPKDRFSAERLKGVDSTLKIQPAELGDSAVYLCASSLKEDEQFFGPGTRLTVL.

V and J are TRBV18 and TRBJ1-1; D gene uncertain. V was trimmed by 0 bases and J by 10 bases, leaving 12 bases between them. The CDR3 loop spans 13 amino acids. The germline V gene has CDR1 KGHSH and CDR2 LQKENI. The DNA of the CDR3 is TGTGCCAGCTCACCACCGACATCGGGTCCAGCTTTCTTT. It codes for CASSPPTSGPAFF.

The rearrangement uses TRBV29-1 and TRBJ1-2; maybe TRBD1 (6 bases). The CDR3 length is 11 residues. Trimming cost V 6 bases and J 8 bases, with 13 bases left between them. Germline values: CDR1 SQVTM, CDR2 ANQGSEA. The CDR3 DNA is TGCAGCGTGAGGGGGGGGCGGGGCTACACCTTC. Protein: CSVRGGRGYTF.

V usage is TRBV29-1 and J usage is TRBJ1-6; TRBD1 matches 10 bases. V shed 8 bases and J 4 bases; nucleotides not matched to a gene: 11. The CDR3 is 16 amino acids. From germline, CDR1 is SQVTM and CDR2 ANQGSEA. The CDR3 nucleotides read TGCAGCATTGGACAGGGGGGTAAACCTTATAATTCACCCCTCCACTTT. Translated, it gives CSIGQGGKPYNSPLHF. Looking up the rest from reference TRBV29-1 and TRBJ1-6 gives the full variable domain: SAVISQKPSRDICQRGTSLTIQCQVDSQVTMMFWYRQQPGQSLTLIATANQGSEATYESGFVIDKFPISRPNLTFSTLTVSNMSPEDSSIYLCSIGQGGKPYNSPLHFGNGTRLTVT.

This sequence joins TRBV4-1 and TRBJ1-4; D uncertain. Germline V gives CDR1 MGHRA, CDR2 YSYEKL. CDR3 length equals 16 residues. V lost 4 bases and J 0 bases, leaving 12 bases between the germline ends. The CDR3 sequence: CASSPNSGTTNEKLFF. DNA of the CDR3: TGCGCCAGCAGCCCGAACTCGGGGACAACTAATGAAAAACTGTTTTTT.

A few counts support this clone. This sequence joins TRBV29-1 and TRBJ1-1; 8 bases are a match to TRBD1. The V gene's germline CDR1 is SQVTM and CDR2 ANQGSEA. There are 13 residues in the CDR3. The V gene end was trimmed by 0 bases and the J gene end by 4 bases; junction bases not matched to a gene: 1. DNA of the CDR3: TGCAGCGTTGAAGAACAGGGGGGCACTGAAGCTTTCTTT. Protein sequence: CSVEEQGGTEAFF.

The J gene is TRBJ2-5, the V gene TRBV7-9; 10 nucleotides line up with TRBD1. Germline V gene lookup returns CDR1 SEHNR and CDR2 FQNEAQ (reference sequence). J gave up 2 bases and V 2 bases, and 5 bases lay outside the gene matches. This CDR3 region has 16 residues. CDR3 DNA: TGTGCCAGCAGCTTAAGGGGGACAGGGGCGCAAGAGACCCAGTACTTC. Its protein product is CASSLRGTGAQETQYF.